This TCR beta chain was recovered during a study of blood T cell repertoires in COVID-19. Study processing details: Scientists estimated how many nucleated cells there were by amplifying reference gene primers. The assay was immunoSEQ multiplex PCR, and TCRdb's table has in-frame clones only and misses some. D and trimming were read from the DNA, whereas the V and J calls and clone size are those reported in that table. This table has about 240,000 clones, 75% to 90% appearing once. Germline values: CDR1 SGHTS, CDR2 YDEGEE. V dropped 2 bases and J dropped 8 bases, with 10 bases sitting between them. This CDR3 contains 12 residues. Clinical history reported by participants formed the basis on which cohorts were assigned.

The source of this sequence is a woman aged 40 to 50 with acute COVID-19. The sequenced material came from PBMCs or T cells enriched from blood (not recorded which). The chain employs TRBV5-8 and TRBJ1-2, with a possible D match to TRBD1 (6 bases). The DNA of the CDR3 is TGTGCCAGCAGCTTTACAGGGAGCGGCTACACCTTC. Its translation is CASSFTGSGYTF.